This T cell receptor (beta chain) stems from a study of blood T cell repertoires in COVID-19. Study details: Sites across the United States, Italy and Spain contributed samples from acute and convalescent COVID-19. Sources were T cells, B-cell-depleted T cells, or PBMCs; the material itself was cDNA or gDNA.

In the authors' workflow: Quantification of nucleated cells was approximated via reference gene primer amplification. The assay was immunoSEQ multiplex PCR, and TCRdb's table has in-frame clones only and misses some. Clone size and V and J calls were adopted from that table, with D and trimming inferred from the DNA. The repertoire holds 160,000 or so clones, with approximately 88% as singletons. Germline CDR1 KGHDR, CDR2 SFDVKD. Trimming took off 10 bases at V and 7 bases at J, with 16 bases between the two ends. The CDR3 totals 14 residues. The sequence was collected from a woman between 55 and 75 years old who had recovered from COVID-19. The sequenced sample was peripheral blood. The chain couples TRBV24-1 to TRBJ1-6; perhaps TRBD1 as D (5 bases). The CDR3: CATSRGQGNSPLHF. The CDR3 DNA reads TGTGCCACTTCAAGGGGTCAGGGCAATTCACCCCTCCACTTT.